These 3 T cell receptor beta chains share one sample of origin, sequenced in a study of shared clonotypes between healthy human individuals (dated by TCRdb to about 2020). CD8 naive samples consisted of CD45RO-negative cells that were positively selected for CCR7, yielding a CD45RA+CCR7+ population without TemRA cells. Library prep was done by the immunoSEQ multiplex PCR assay. The immuneACCESS repertoire file appears here via TCRdb, limited to in-frame rearrangements. These files lack a portion of the clones; in checked studies, under half of the deficit traces to unresolved V genes, and the cause of the others is not known. The sample contains millions of clones, approximately 94% of them found a single time. The ten biggest clones cover around 1.1% of the sample. The sample comprised naive CD8+ T cells sorted from blood. The cell subset or site label on this specimen signifies: CD45RA+CCR7+. Every receptor here comes from a man between 18 and 29 years old in good health.

V is TRBV10-1 and J is TRBJ2-4; a possible D gene is TRBD2 (5 bases). CDR3 length: 14 amino acids. In germline, CDR1 is WNHNN, CDR2 SYGVQD (reference sequence). Trimming cost V 3 bases and J 1 base, with 7 bases left between them. The CDR3 reads CASSDGGAKNIQYF. As DNA, the CDR3 is TGCGCCAGCAGTGATGGCGGGGCCAAAAACATTCAGTACTTC.

The rearrangement joins TRBV27 to TRBJ2-7; 9 bases map to TRBD1. The CDR3 contains 14 residues. Germline values: CDR1 MNHEY, CDR2 SMNVEV (reference sequence). V dropped 8 bases and J dropped 7; count of bases not matched to a gene: 12. The CDR3 is CASFLTGGKGEQYF. CDR3 in DNA: TGTGCCAGCTTTCTGACAGGGGGTAAAGGGGAGCAGTACTTC.

Turning to this clone: The same CDR3 also results from other DNA sequences found in this sample. The chain links TRBV5-1 to TRBJ2-7, with 8 bases fitting TRBD1. This CDR3 spans 13 amino acids. Germline assignment: CDR1 SGHRS and CDR2 YFSETQ. Trimming at V came to 2 bases and at J to 5 bases, leaving 3 bases not matched to a gene. The CDR3 DNA reads as TGCGCCAGCAGCTTAGGACAGGGAGACGAGCAGTACTTC. Translated: CASSLGQGDEQYF.